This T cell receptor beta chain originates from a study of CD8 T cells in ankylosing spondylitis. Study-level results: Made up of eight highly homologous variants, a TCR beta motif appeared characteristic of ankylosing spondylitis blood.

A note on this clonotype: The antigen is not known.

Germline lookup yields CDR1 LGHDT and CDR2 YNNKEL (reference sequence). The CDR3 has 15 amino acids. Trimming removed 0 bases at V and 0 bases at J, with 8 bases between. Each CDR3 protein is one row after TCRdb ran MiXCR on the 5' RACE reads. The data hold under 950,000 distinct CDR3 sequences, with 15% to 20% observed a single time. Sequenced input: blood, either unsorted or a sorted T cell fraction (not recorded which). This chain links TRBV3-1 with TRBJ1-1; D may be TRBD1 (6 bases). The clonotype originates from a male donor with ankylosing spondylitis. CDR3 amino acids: CASSQDWTVNTEAFF. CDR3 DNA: TGTGCCAGCAGCCAAGATTGGACAGTGAACACTGAAGCTTTCTTT.